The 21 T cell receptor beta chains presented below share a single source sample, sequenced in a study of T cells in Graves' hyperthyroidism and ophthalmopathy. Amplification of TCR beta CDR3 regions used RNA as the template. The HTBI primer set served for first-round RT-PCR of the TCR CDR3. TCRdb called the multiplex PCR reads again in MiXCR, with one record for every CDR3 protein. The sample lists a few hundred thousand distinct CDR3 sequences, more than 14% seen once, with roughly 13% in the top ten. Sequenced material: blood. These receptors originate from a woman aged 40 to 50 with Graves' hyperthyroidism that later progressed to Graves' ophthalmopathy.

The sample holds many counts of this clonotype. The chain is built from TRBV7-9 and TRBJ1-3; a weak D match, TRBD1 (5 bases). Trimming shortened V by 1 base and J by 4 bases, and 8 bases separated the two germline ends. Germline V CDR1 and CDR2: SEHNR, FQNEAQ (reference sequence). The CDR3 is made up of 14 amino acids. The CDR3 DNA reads TGTGCCAGCAGCTTAGGAGGGGAAGGAAACACCATATATTTT. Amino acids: CASSLGGEGNTIYF. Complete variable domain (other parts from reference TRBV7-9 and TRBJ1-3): DTGVSQNPRHKITKRGQNVTFRCDPISEHNRLYWYRQTLGQGPEFLTYFQNEAQLEKSRLLSDRFSAERPKGSFSTLEIQRTEQGDSAMYLCASSLGGEGNTIYFGEGSWLTVV.

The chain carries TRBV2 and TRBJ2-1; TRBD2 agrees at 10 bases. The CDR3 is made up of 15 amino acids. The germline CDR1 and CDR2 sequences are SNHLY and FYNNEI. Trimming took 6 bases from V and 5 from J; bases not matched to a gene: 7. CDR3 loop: CASSLGLAPNNEQFF. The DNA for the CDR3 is TGTGCCAGCAGCCTGGGACTAGCGCCTAACAATGAGCAGTTCTTC.

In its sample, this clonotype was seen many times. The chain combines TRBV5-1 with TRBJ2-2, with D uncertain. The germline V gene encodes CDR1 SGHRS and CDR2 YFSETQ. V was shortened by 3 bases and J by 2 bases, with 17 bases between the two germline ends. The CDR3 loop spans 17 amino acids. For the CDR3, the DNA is TGCGCCAGCAGCTCGTCTATAGCCCTAACTAACACCGGGGAGCTGTTTTTT. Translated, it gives CASSSSIALTNTGELFF. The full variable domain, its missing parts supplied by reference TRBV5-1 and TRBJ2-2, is KAGVTQTPRYLIKTRGQQVTLSCSPISGHRSVSWYQQTPGQGLQFLFEYFSETQRNKGNFPGRFSGRQFSNSRSEMNVSTLELGDSALYLCASSSSIALTNTGELFFGEGSRLTVL.

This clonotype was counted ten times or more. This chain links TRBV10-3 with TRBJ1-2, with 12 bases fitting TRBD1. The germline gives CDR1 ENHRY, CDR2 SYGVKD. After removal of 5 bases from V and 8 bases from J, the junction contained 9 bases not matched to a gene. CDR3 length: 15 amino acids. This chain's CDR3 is CAISNRDRGREGYTF. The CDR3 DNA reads TGTGCCATCAGTAACCGGGACAGGGGGCGAGAAGGCTACACCTTC.

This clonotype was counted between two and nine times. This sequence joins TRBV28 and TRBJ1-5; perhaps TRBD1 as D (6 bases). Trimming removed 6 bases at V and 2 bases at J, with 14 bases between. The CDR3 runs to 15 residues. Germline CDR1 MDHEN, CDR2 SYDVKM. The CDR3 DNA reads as TGTGCCAGCAGATCCCGAGGGGGTGGCAATCAGCCCCAGCATTTT. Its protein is CASRSRGGGNQPQHF.

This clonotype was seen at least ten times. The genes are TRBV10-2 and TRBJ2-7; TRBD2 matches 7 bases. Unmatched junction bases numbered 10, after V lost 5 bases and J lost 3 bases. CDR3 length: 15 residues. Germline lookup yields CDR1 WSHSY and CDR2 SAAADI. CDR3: CASSHAGEVSYEQYF. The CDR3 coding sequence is TGCGCCAGCAGTCATGCGGGAGAAGTAAGCTACGAGCAGTACTTC.

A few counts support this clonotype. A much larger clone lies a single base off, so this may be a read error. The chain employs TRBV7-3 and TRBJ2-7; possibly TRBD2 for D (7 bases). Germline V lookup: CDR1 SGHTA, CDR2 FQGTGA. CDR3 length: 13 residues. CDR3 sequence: CANSGDISNEQYF. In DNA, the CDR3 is TGTGCCAACAGCGGGGACATCAGCAACGAGCAGTACTTC. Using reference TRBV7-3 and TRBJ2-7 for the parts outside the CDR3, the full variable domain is GAGVSQTPSNKVTEKGKYVELRCDPISGHTALYWYRQSLGQGPEFLIYFQGTGAADDSGLPNDRFFAVRPEGSVSTLKIQRTERGDSAVYLCANSGDISNEQYFGPGTRLTVT.

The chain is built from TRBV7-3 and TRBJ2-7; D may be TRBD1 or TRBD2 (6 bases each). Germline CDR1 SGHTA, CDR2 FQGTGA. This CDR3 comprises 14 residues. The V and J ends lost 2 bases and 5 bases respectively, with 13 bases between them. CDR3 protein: CASSLWTRGHEQYF. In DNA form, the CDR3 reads TGTGCCAGCAGCTTATGGACACGGGGGCACGAGCAGTACTTC.

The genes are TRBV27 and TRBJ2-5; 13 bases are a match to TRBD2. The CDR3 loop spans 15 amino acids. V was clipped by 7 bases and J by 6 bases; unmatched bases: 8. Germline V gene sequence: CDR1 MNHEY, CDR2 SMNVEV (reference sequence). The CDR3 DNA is TGTGCCAGCAAAGCATCCGGGACTAGCGGGAAGACCCAGTACTTC. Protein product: CASKASGTSGKTQYF.

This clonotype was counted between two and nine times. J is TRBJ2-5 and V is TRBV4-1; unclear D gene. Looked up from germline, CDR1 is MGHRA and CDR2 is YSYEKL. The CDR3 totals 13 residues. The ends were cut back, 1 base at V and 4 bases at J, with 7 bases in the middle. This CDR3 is CASSQAVPETQYF. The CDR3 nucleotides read TGCGCCAGCAGCCAAGCCGTCCCAGAGACCCAGTACTTC.

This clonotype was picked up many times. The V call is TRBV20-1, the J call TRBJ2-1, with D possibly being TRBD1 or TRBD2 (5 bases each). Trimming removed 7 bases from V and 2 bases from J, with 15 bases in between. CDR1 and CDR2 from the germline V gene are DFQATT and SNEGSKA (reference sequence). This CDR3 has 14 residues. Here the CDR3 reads CSGGTPSPYNEQFF. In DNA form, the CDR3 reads TGCAGTGGAGGGACCCCAAGCCCCTACAATGAGCAGTTCTTC.

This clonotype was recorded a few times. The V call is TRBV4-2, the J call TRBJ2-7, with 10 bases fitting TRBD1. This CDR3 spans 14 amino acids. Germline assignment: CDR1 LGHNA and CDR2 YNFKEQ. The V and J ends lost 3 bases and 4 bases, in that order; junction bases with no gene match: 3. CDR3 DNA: TGTGCCAGCAGCCACGAGGGACAGGGGTACGAGCAGTACTTC. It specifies CASSHEGQGYEQYF.

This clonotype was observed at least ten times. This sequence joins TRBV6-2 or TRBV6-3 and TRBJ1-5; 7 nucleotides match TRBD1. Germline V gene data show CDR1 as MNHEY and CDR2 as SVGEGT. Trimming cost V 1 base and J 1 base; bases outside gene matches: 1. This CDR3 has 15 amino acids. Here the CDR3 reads CASSYLTGSNQPQHF. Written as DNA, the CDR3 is TGTGCCAGCAGTTACTTGACAGGGAGCAATCAGCCCCAGCATTTT.

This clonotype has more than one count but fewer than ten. CDR3 bases: TGTGCCAGCAGCCTAGGACTAGCGGGTCCATCCCCCCTAGATGAGCAGTTCTTC. Protein product: CASSLGLAGPSPLDEQFF. The gene calls are TRBV5-6 and TRBJ2-1; 11 bases line up with TRBD2. CDR1 and CDR2 from the germline V gene are SGHDT and YYEEEE. V trimming: 4 bases; J trimming: 8 bases; junction bases outside the gene matches: 17. The CDR3 is 18 residues long.

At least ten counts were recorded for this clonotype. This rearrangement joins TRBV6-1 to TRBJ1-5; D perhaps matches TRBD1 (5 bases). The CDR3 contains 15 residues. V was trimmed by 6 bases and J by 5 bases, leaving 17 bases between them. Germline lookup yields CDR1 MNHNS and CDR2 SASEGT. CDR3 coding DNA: TGTGCCAGCAGGGAGACAGATGGGCCCTATCAGCCCCAGCATTTT. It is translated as CASRETDGPYQPQHF.

The CDR3 DNA reads TGTGCCAGCAGCTTGGGCGACTCTGGGGCCAACGTCCTGACTTTC. This sequence encodes CASSLGDSGANVLTF. V gene TRBV5-5 combines with J gene TRBJ2-6; D not certain. The CDR3 length is 15 residues. Germline values: CDR1 SGHKS, CDR2 YYEKEE (reference sequence). V was cut by 0 bases and J by 0 bases, with 4 bases left in between. Combining the CDR3 with reference TRBV5-5 and TRBJ2-6 gives the whole variable domain DAGVTQSPTHLIKTRGQQVTLRCSPISGHKSVSWYQQVLGQGPQFIFQYYEKEERGRGNFPDRFSARQFPNYSSELNVNALLLGDSALYLCASSLGDSGANVLTFGAGSRLTVL.

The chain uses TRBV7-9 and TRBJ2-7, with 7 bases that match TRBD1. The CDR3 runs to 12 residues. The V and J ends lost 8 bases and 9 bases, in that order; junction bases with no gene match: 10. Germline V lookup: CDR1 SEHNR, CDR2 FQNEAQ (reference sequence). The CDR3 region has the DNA TGTGCCAGCGAAGGACAGGCCGCCTCGCAGTACTTC. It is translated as CASEGQAASQYF. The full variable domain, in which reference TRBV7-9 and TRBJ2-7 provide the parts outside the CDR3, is DTGVSQNPRHKITKRGQNVTFRCDPISEHNRLYWYRQTLGQGPEFLTYFQNEAQLEKSRLLSDRFSAERPKGSFSTLEIQRTEQGDSAMYLCASEGQAASQYFGPGTRLTVT.

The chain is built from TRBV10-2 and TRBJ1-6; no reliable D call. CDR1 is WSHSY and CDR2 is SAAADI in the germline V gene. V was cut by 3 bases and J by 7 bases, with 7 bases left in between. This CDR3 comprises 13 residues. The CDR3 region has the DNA TGCGCCAGCAGTGACATACCCAATTCACCCCTCCACTTT. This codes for CASSDIPNSPLHF.

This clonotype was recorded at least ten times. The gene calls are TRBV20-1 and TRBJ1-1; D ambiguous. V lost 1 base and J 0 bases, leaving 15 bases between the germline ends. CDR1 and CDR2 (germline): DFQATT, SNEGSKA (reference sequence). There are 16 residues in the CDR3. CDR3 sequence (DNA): TGCAGTGCTAGAGCGGGCAGTATTTCCATGAACACTGAAGCTTTCTTT. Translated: CSARAGSISMNTEAFF.

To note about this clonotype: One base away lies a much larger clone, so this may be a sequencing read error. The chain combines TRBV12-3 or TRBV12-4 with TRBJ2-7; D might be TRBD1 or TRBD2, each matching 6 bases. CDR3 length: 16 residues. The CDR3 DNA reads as TGTGCCAGCAGTTTAGGGGGGGCCTTTACTTCCTACGAGCAGTGCTTC. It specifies CASSLGGAFTSYEQCF.

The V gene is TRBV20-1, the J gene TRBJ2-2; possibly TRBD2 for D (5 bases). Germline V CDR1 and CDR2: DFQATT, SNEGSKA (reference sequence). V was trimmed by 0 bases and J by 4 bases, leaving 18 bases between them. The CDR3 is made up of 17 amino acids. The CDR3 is CSAREGRLTRGTGELFF. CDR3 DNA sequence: TGCAGTGCTAGAGAGGGAAGACTAACCCGAGGCACCGGGGAGCTGTTTTTT.